A single sample gave rise to the 12 T cell receptor beta chains below, sequenced in a study of T cells in Graves' hyperthyroidism and ophthalmopathy. Researchers took RNA transcripts and amplified the TCR beta CDR3 regions from them. A first-round RT-PCR of the TCR CDR3 used the HTBI primer set. TCRdb re-called the multiplex PCR reads through MiXCR, storing one row per CDR3 protein. The top ten clones hold around 7.7% of a sample with almost 600,000 distinct CDR3 sequences, more than 45% of them seen once. The sequenced material came from peripheral blood or thyroid tissue (not recorded which). Receptors originate from a woman aged 18-29 years with Graves' hyperthyroidism.

The chain has TRBV10-3 and TRBJ2-7; 9 bases agree with TRBD2. Trimming at V came to 4 bases and at J to 3 bases, leaving 1 base not matched to a gene. CDR1 ENHRY and CDR2 SYGVKD come from the germline V gene. The CDR3 extends over 13 amino acids. CDR3 loop: CAISAAGGYEQYF. In DNA, the CDR3 is TGTGCCATCAGTGCAGCGGGAGGCTACGAGCAGTACTTC.

Comments on this clonotype: A much larger clonotype is one base distant, so this may be a read error. V and J are TRBV7-2 and TRBJ1-2; maybe TRBD1 (5 bases). The CDR3 contains 19 residues. V lost 1 base and J 6 bases, leaving 27 bases between the germline ends. Germline V lookup: CDR1 SGHTA, CDR2 FQGNSA. CDR3 protein: CASSLVGVWQTTGWDGYTF. CDR3 coding DNA: TGTGCCAGCAGCTTAGTGGGGGTTTGGCAGACCACCGGGTGGGATGGCTACACCTTC.

This clonotype was counted many times. The chain is built from TRBV7-2 and TRBJ2-7; possibly TRBD1 or TRBD2 for D (5 bases each). CDR3 size: 15 residues. V was trimmed by 1 base and J by 0 bases, leaving 10 bases between them. Germline loops: CDR1 SGHTA, CDR2 FQGNSA. The CDR3 DNA reads TGTGCCAGCAGCTTAGGGGGGACCATCTCCTACGAGCAGTACTTC. It codes for CASSLGGTISYEQYF. The complete variable domain, with remaining parts taken from reference TRBV7-2 and TRBJ2-7, reads GAGVSQSPSNKVTEKGKDVELRCDPISGHTALYWYRQSLGQGLEFLIYFQGNSAPDKSGLPSDRFSAERTGGSVSTLTIQRTQQEDSAVYLCASSLGGTISYEQYFGPGTRLTVT.

To note about this clonotype: One end of the junction is discordant with germline, which a read error may explain. The chain uses TRBV20-1 and TRBJ1-1, with 10 bases fitting TRBD1. Germline assignment: CDR1 DFQATT and CDR2 SNEGSKA (reference sequence). The CDR3 covers 14 residues. The CDR3 DNA is TGCAGTCCCTTCAAAGGGACAGGGGCCACTGAAGCCTTCTTT. Encoded protein: CSPFKGTGATEAFF.

This chain uses TRBV7-2 with TRBJ1-2; 9 bases are a match to TRBD1. The CDR3 totals 16 residues. Germline assignment: CDR1 SGHTA and CDR2 FQGNSA. J was trimmed by 0 bases and V by 4 bases; bases with no gene match: 6. CDR3 amino acids: CASSSSRDRANYGYTF. For the CDR3, the DNA is TGTGCCAGCAGCTCGTCCCGGGACAGGGCTAACTATGGCTACACCTTC.

The table lists this clonotype with many counts. This chain joins TRBV13 and TRBJ1-5; perhaps TRBD1 as D (5 bases). The CDR3 sequence is 14 residues long. Trimming removed 4 bases at V and 7 bases at J, with 14 bases between. Germline-derived CDR1 and CDR2 are PRHDT and FYEKMQ (reference sequence). CDR3 sequence reads: CASSSTESGQPQHF. For the CDR3, the DNA is TGTGCCAGCAGCTCGACAGAGTCGGGGCAGCCCCAGCATTTT.

This clonotype was found many times. V and J are TRBV5-6 and TRBJ2-2; 9 bases are a match to TRBD2. Germline CDR1 and CDR2: SGHDT and YYEEEE. The CDR3 loop spans 15 amino acids. Trimming removed 4 bases from V and 4 bases from J; junction bases left unmatched: 5. The CDR3 region has the DNA TGTGCCAGCAGCACGGGACTAGCAATCACCGGGGAGCTGTTTTTT. Protein product: CASSTGLAITGELFF.

CDR3 DNA sequence: TGTGCCAGCACGCCCGACACAGATACGCAGTATTTT. Its translation is CASTPDTDTQYF. The chain uses TRBV28 and TRBJ2-3, with D uncertain. Trimming left V 7 bases short and J 2 bases short, with 7 bases between. CDR1 and CDR2 (germline): MDHEN, SYDVKM. The CDR3 sequence is 12 residues long.

In its sample, this clonotype was seen many times. CDR3 loop: CATETSGRARRELFF. The CDR3 DNA is TGTGCCACCGAGACTAGCGGGAGGGCCAGGCGGGAGCTGTTTTTT. The V call is TRBV24-1, the J call TRBJ2-2; 14 nucleotides agree with TRBD2. This CDR3 comprises 15 residues. With V trimmed by 9 bases and J by 9 bases, 8 bases remained unmatched. The V gene's germline CDR1 is KGHDR and CDR2 SFDVKD.

The genes are TRBV20-1 and TRBJ1-6; a weak D match, TRBD1 (6 bases). Germline V gene data show CDR1 as DFQATT and CDR2 as SNEGSKA (reference sequence). V was pared by 3 bases and J by 9 bases, with 18 bases between. The CDR3 covers 15 residues. The CDR3, as DNA: TGCAGTGCTAGCCCGAGAAAAACAGGGAGTTCACCCCTCCACTTT. Translating it yields CSASPRKTGSSPLHF.

This clonotype was counted many times. This chain connects TRBV20-1 to TRBJ2-7, with D tentatively TRBD1 or TRBD2 (5 bases each). This CDR3 region has 16 residues. The germline V and J ends were trimmed by 0 bases and 4 bases, with 19 bases remaining between them. The germline gives CDR1 DFQATT, CDR2 SNEGSKA (reference sequence). Here the CDR3 reads CSARDPAGSSGYEQYF. The CDR3, as DNA: TGCAGTGCTAGAGATCCCGCAGGGAGCAGCGGTTACGAGCAGTACTTC.

CDR3 coding DNA: TGTGCCAGCAGTGAACTGACAGGGGATGGCTACACCTTC. This gives the protein CASSELTGDGYTF. The chain has TRBV2 and TRBJ1-2, with 8 bases matching TRBD1. Germline V gene sequence: CDR1 SNHLY, CDR2 FYNNEI. The CDR3 covers 13 residues. J was trimmed by 6 bases and V by 2 bases; bases with no gene match: 2.